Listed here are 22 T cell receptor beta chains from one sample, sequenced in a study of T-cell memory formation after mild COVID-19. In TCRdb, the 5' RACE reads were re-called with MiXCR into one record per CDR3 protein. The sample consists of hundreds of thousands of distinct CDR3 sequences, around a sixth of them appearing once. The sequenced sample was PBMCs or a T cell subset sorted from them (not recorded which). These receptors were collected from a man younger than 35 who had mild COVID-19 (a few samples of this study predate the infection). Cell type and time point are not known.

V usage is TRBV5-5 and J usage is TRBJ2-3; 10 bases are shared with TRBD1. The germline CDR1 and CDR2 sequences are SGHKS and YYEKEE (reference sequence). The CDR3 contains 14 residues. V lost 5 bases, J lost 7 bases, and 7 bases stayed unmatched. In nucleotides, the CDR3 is TGTGCCAGCAGGACCGGGACAGGGGAGAATACGCAGTATTTT. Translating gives CASRTGTGENTQYF.

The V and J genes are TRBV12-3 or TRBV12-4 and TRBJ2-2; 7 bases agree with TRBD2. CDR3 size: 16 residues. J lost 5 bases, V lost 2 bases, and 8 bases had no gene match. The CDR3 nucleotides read TGTGCCAGCAGTTTAAGGGCGGGGGTCTTGACCGGGGAGCTGTTTTTT. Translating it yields CASSLRAGVLTGELFF.

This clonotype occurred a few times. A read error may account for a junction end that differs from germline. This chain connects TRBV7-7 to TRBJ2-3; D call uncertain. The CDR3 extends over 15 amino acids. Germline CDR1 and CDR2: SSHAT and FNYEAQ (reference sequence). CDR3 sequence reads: CASSSLISGEDTQYF. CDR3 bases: TGTGCTAGCAGCTCTCTCATCAGTGGAGAGGATACGCAGTATTTT.

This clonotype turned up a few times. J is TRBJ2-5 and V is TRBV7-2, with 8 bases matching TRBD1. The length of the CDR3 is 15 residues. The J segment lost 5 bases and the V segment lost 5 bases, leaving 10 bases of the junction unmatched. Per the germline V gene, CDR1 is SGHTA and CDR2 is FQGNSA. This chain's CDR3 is CASSRHVTGGETQYF. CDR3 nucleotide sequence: TGTGCCAGCAGCCGTCACGTAACAGGGGGGGAGACCCAGTACTTC.

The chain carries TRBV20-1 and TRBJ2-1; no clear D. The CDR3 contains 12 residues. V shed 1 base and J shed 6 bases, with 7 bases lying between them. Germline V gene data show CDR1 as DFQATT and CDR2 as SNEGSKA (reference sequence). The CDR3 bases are TGCAGTGCTAGAGCAGAAGTCAATGAGCAGTTCTTC. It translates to CSARAEVNEQFF.

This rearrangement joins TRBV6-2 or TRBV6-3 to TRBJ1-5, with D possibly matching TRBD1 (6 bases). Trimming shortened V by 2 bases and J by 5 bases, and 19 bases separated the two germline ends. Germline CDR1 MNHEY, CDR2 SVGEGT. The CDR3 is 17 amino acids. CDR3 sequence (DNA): TGTGCCAGCAGTTACGCGGCGGGGGCATTCGTCCATCAGCCCCAGCATTTT. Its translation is CASSYAAGAFVHQPQHF.

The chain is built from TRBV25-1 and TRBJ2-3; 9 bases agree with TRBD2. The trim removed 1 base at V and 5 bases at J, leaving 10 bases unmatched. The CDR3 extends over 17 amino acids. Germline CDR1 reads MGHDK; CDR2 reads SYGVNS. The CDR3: CASSELGSGGQRDTQYF. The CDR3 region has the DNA TGTGCCAGCAGTGAATTGGGGAGCGGGGGGCAGAGAGATACGCAGTATTTT.

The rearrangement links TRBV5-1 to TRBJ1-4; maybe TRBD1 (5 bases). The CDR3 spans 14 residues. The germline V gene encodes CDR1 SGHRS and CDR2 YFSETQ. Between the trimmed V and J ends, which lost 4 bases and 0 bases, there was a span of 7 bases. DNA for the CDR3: TGCGCCAGCAGCGTGACAGCAACTAATGAAAAACTGTTTTTT. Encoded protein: CASSVTATNEKLFF.

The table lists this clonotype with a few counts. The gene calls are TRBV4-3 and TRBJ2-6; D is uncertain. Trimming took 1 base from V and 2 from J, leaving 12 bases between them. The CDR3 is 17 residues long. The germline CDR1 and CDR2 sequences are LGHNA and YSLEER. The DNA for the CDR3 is TGCGCCAGCAGCCAAGGAATTAATGATCCTGGGGCCAACGTCCTGACTTTC. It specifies CASSQGINDPGANVLTF.

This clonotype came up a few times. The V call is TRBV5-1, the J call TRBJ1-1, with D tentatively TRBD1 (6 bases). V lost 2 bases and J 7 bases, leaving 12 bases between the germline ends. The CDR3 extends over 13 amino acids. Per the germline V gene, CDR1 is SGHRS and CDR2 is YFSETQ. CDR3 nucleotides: TGCGCCAGCAGCTTCAATACAGGGATTGAAGCTTTCTTT. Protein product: CASSFNTGIEAFF.

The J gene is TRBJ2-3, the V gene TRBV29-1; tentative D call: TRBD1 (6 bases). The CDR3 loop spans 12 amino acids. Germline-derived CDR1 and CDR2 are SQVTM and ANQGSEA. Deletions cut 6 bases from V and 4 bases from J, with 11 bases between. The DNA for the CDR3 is TGCAGCGTCCAGGACAGCTCAGATACGCAGTATTTT. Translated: CSVQDSSDTQYF.

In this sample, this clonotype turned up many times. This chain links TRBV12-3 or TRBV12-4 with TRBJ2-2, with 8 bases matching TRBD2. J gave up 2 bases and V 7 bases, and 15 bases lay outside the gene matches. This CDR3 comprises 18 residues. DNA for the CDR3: TGTGCCAGCATCCCTAACAGCGGGGGCCCCTTCAACACCGGGGAGCTGTTTTTT. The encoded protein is CASIPNSGGPFNTGELFF.

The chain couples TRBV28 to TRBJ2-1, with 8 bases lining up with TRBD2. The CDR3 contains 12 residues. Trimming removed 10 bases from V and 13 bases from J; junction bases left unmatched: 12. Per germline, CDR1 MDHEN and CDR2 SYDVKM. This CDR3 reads CATREGGLGQFF. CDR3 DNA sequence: TGTGCCACCCGGGAGGGGGGCCTCGGACAGTTCTTC. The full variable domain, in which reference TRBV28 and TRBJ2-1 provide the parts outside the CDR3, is DVKVTQSSRYLVKRTGEKVFLECVQDMDHENMFWYRQDPGLGLRLIYFSYDVKMKEKGDIPEGYSVSREKKERFSLILESASTNQTSMYLCATREGGLGQFFGPGTRLTVL.

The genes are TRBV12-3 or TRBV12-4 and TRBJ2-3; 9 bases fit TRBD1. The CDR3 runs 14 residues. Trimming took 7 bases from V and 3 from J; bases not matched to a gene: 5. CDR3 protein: CASTPGQGTDTQYF. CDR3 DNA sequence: TGTGCCAGCACCCCGGGACAGGGTACAGATACGCAGTATTTT.

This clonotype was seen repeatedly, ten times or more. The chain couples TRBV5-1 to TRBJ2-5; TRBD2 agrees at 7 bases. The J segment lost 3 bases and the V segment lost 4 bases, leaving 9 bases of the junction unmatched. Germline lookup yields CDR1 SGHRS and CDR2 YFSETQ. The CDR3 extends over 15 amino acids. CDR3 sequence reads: CASSPQAGVEETQYF. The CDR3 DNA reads TGCGCCAGCAGCCCCCAGGCGGGGGTGGAAGAGACCCAGTACTTC. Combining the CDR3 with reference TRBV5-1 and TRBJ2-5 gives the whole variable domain KAGVTQTPRYLIKTRGQQVTLSCSPISGHRSVSWYQQTPGQGLQFLFEYFSETQRNKGNFPGRFSGRQFSNSRSEMNVSTLELGDSALYLCASSPQAGVEETQYFGPGTRLLVL.

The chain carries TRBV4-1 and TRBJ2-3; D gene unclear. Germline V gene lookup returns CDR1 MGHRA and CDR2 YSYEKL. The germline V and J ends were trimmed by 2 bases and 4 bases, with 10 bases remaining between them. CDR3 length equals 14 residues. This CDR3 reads CASSQPGLPDTQYF. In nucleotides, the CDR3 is TGCGCCAGCAGCCAACCTGGGCTGCCAGATACGCAGTATTTT.

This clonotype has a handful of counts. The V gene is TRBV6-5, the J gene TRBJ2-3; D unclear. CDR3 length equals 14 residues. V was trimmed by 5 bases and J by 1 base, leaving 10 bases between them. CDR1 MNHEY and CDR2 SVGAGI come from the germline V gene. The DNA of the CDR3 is TGTGCCAGCAGTCTCACGAAGGGCACAGATACGCAGTATTTT. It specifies CASSLTKGTDTQYF.

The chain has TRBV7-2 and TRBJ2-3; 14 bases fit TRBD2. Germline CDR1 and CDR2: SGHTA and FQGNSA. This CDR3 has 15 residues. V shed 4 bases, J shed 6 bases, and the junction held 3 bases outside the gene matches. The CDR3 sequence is CASSSRLAGGDTQYF. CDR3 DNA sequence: TGTGCCAGCAGCTCGAGACTAGCGGGAGGGGATACGCAGTATTTT.

The CDR3 coding sequence is TGTGCCAGCAGCGCTAGCGGGGGGAACGCGAACACCGGGGAGCTGTTTTTT. As protein: CASSASGGNANTGELFF. The chain joins TRBV9 to TRBJ2-2; TRBD2 matches at 11 bases. Per germline, CDR1 SGDLS and CDR2 YYNGEE. After removal of 3 bases from V and 0 bases from J, the junction contained 4 bases not matched to a gene. This CDR3 spans 17 amino acids. Supplemented by reference TRBV9 and TRBJ2-2, the full variable domain reads DSGVTQTPKHLITATGQRVTLRCSPRSGDLSVYWYQQSLDQGLQFLIQYYNGEERAKGNILERFSAQQFPDLHSELNLSSLELGDSALYFCASSASGGNANTGELFFGEGSRLTVL.

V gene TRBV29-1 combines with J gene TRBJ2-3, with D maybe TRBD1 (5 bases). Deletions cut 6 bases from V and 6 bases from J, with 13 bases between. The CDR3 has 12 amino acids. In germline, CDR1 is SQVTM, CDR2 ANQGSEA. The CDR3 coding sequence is TGCAGCGTGGCCCCCCAGGGCGATACGCAGTATTTT. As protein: CSVAPQGDTQYF.

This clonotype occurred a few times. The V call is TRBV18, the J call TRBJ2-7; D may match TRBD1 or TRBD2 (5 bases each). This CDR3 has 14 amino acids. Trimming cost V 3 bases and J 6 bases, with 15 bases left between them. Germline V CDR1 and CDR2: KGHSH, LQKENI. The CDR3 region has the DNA TGTGCCAGCTCACCCGGGGCAGAGAACCCCGAGCAGTACGTC. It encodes CASSPGAENPEQYV.

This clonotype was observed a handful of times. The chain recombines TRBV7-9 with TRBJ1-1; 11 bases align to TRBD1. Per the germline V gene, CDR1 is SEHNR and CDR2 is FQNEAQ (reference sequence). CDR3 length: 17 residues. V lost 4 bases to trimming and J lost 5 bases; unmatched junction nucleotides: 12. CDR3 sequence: CASSSLRDRGGLTEAFF. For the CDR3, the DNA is TGTGCCAGCAGCTCACTCCGGGACAGGGGGGGCTTGACTGAAGCTTTCTTT. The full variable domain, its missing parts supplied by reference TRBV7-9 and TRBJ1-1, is DTGVSQNPRHKITKRGQNVTFRCDPISEHNRLYWYRQTLGQGPEFLTYFQNEAQLEKSRLLSDRFSAERPKGSFSTLEIQRTEQGDSAMYLCASSSLRDRGGLTEAFFGQGTRLTVV.